This is a list of T cell receptor beta chains from one sample in a study of cytomegalovirus exposure and HLA in healthy donors. Produced via immunoSEQ multiplex PCR; TCRdb's table is partial and in-frame only. The sample lists 200,000 to 250,000 clones, 80% to 90% occurring once. The sample consisted of PBMCs. These receptors all stem from a woman aged 18-29 years in good health and CMV-seropositive. The CDR3 runs from the conserved cysteine through the conserved F or W. Each record gives: clone size, J gene, D gene, V gene, CDR3 DNA, CDR3 protein. A D gene is named only where the DNA matches it firmly. Clone size is shown for a subset of rows, as once, few, many or a class of expanded clone.

size: .
J: TRBJ2-3
D: TRBD2
V: TRBV5-1
DNA: TGCGCCAGCAGCTTGACTAGCGGGAACACAGATACGCAGTATTTT
CDR3: CASSLTSGNTDTQYF

size: few
J: TRBJ1-5
D: TRBD1
V: TRBV6-5
DNA: TGTGCCAGCAGCCGGGGACAGTTACAGCCCCAGCATTTT
CDR3: CASSRGQLQPQHF

size: .
J: TRBJ2-7
D: .
V: TRBV5-1
DNA: TGCGCCACCAGCCGGGGTGGAGGGAGAGCCTACGAGCAGTACTTC
CDR3: CATSRGGGRAYEQYF

size: .
J: TRBJ1-2
D: .
V: TRBV30
DNA: TGTGCCCGACATCAGGGTCGGGGGGCTGGTGGCTACACCTTC
CDR3: CARHQGRGAGGYTF

size: .
J: TRBJ2-1
D: TRBD2
V: TRBV30
DNA: TGTGCCTGGAGTTCTAGCGGGGATAAGGGCTCCTACAATGAGCAGTTCTTC
CDR3: CAWSSSGDKGSYNEQFF

size: .
J: TRBJ2-2
D: TRBD2
V: TRBV6-4
DNA: TGTGCCAGCAGTGACGAGCCAGCGGGAATTAACGGGGAGCTGTTTTTT
CDR3: CASSDEPAGINGELFF

size: .
J: TRBJ1-1
D: TRBD1
V: TRBV4-1
DNA: TGCGCCAGCAGCGACAGGGACAGGCCCTGGGGCACTGAAGCTTTCTTT
CDR3: CASSDRDRPWGTEAFF

size: .
J: TRBJ1-2
D: TRBD1
V: TRBV27
DNA: TGTGCCAGCAGTTTCAAGGGACAGGGGACCTATTATGGCTACACCTTC
CDR3: CASSFKGQGTYYGYTF

size: once
J: TRBJ2-5
D: TRBD2
V: TRBV6-5
DNA: TGTGCCAGCACCGGGACTAGCGGGAGTTGGGAGACCCAGTACTTC
CDR3: CASTGTSGSWETQYF

size: .
J: TRBJ2-3
D: TRBD2
V: TRBV9
DNA: TGTGCCAGCAGCGTAGCTCCCAGCGGGAGGATAGATACGCAGTATTTT
CDR3: CASSVAPSGRIDTQYF

size: .
J: TRBJ2-7
D: TRBD1
V: TRBV15
DNA: TGTGCCACCAGCAGGGGTGGGGGGACAGGAACCTACGAGCAGTACTTC
CDR3: CATSRGGGTGTYEQYF

size: .
J: TRBJ2-7
D: TRBD2
V: TRBV5-6
DNA: TGTGCCAGCAGCTTGGAAACTAGCGGGAACTACGAGCAGTACTTC
CDR3: CASSLETSGNYEQYF

size: .
J: TRBJ1-5
D: .
V: TRBV6-5
DNA: TGTGCCAGCAGTTACTCTATGGCAGGAAATCAGCCCCAGCATTTT
CDR3: CASSYSMAGNQPQHF

size: .
J: TRBJ1-1
D: .
V: TRBV15
DNA: TGTGCCACCAGCAGAGATTTGGTGGCTGGGAACACTGAAGCTTTCTTT
CDR3: CATSRDLVAGNTEAFF

size: .
J: TRBJ2-2
D: TRBD2
V: TRBV2
DNA: TGTGCCAGCAGGCGGGAGAGCACCGGGGAGCTGTTTTTT
CDR3: CASRRESTGELFF

size: .
J: TRBJ2-1
D: TRBD2
V: TRBV9
DNA: TGTGCCAGCAGCCCCAGGACTAGCGGGAGGGATAATGAGCAGTTCTTC
CDR3: CASSPRTSGRDNEQFF

size: .
J: TRBJ1-1
D: .
V: TRBV27
DNA: TGTGCCAGCAGGTCGATCGGCACTGAAGCTTTCTTT
CDR3: CASRSIGTEAFF

size: .
J: TRBJ1-3
D: .
V: TRBV19
DNA: TGTGCCAGTAGTATCGCGGGGTACTCTGGAAACACCATATATTTT
CDR3: CASSIAGYSGNTIYF

size: once
J: TRBJ2-5
D: .
V: TRBV27
DNA: TGTGCCAGCAGTTTCGGCAGGGCGGAGACCCAGTACTTC
CDR3: CASSFGRAETQYF

size: .
J: TRBJ2-7
D: .
V: TRBV29-1
DNA: TGCAGCGTTGGGGGGGTGGAGGGGCGAAGTTCCTACGAGCAGTACTTC
CDR3: CSVGGVEGRSSYEQYF

size: .
J: TRBJ1-5
D: .
V: TRBV4-1
DNA: TGCGCCAGCAGCCAACGAGGGCATCAGCCCCAGCATTTT
CDR3: CASSQRGHQPQHF

size: .
J: TRBJ1-1
D: .
V: TRBV12-5
DNA: TGTGCTAGTGGTTTTTTGCAGGAACCCTCCACTGAAGCTTTCTTT
CDR3: CASGFLQEPSTEAFF

size: .
J: TRBJ2-3
D: .
V: TRBV7-6
DNA: TGTGCCAGCAGCTTCGGCAGGACAGATACGCAGTATTTT
CDR3: CASSFGRTDTQYF

size: .
J: TRBJ1-4
D: .
V: TRBV6-1
DNA: TGTGCCAGCAGTAGGTCGCGGGCGACTAATGAAAAACTGTTTTTT
CDR3: CASSRSRATNEKLFF

size: once
J: TRBJ2-5
D: TRBD2
V: TRBV27
DNA: TGTGCCAGCAGTTACCAAGCGGGAGAGGCGACCCAGTACTTC
CDR3: CASSYQAGEATQYF

size: .
J: TRBJ2-7
D: TRBD1
V: TRBV5-6
DNA: TGTGCCAGCAGCTTGGTGGGGACAGGGGACGACGAGCAGTACTTC
CDR3: CASSLVGTGDDEQYF

size: .
J: TRBJ2-5
D: TRBD2
V: TRBV5-8
DNA: TGTGCCAGCAGCGCGGGACTAGCGATGAGAGAGACCCAGTACTTC
CDR3: CASSAGLAMRETQYF

size: .
J: TRBJ2-7
D: TRBD1
V: TRBV29-1
DNA: TGCAGCGTTGCGAGGACAGGCCCCCCCTACGAGCAGTACTTC
CDR3: CSVARTGPPYEQYF

size: .
J: TRBJ2-1
D: TRBD2
V: TRBV28
DNA: TGTGCCAGCAGTTTTGTTCCCCTAGCGGGGTCCAACAATGAGCAGTTCTTC
CDR3: CASSFVPLAGSNNEQFF

size: .
J: TRBJ2-7
D: .
V: TRBV12-5
DNA: TGTGCTAGTGGTCTCGGCGGAGGGCTCTACGAGCAGTACTTC
CDR3: CASGLGGGLYEQYF

size: .
J: TRBJ2-7
D: .
V: TRBV9
DNA: TGTGCCAGCAGCGGGGCAGGGAAGTTCAACGAGCAGTACTTC
CDR3: CASSGAGKFNEQYF

size: .
J: TRBJ2-3
D: .
V: TRBV28
DNA: TGTGCCAGCAGTTTCAACGGGAGAGGGGGCGGAGATACGCAGTATTTT
CDR3: CASSFNGRGGGDTQYF

size: .
J: TRBJ2-7
D: TRBD2
V: TRBV7-9
DNA: TGTGCCAGCAGCTTTTCGGGACTAGGCTCCTACGAGCAGTACTTC
CDR3: CASSFSGLGSYEQYF

size: .
J: TRBJ1-1
D: TRBD1
V: TRBV5-6
DNA: TGTGCCAGCAGCTTGACAGGGGACACTGAAGCTTTCTTT
CDR3: CASSLTGDTEAFF

size: .
J: TRBJ2-2
D: .
V: TRBV30
DNA: TGTGCCTGGAGCATACAGGGGAACACCGGGGAGCTGTTTTTT
CDR3: CAWSIQGNTGELFF

size: .
J: TRBJ1-1
D: .
V: TRBV7-3
DNA: TGTGCCAGCAGCCTCGCCCGGTACACTGAAGCTTTCTTT
CDR3: CASSLARYTEAFF

size: .
J: TRBJ2-7
D: TRBD2
V: TRBV13
DNA: TGTGCCAGCAGCCCTCGGGGGGGGACTCCCTCCACCTACGAGCAGTACTTC
CDR3: CASSPRGGTPSTYEQYF

size: few
J: TRBJ2-4
D: .
V: TRBV4-1
DNA: TGCGCCAGCAGCTCAACAGGGCCCAAAAACATTCAGTACTTC
CDR3: CASSSTGPKNIQYF

size: .
J: TRBJ1-2
D: TRBD1
V: TRBV27
DNA: TGTGCCAGCAGTTTCGACAGGGCAGACGGCTACACCTTC
CDR3: CASSFDRADGYTF

size: .
J: TRBJ1-1
D: .
V: TRBV18
DNA: TGTGCCAGCTCACCACCGGGGGCAGGGGCCACAACTGTGGCTTTCTTT
CDR3: CASSPPGAGATTVAFF